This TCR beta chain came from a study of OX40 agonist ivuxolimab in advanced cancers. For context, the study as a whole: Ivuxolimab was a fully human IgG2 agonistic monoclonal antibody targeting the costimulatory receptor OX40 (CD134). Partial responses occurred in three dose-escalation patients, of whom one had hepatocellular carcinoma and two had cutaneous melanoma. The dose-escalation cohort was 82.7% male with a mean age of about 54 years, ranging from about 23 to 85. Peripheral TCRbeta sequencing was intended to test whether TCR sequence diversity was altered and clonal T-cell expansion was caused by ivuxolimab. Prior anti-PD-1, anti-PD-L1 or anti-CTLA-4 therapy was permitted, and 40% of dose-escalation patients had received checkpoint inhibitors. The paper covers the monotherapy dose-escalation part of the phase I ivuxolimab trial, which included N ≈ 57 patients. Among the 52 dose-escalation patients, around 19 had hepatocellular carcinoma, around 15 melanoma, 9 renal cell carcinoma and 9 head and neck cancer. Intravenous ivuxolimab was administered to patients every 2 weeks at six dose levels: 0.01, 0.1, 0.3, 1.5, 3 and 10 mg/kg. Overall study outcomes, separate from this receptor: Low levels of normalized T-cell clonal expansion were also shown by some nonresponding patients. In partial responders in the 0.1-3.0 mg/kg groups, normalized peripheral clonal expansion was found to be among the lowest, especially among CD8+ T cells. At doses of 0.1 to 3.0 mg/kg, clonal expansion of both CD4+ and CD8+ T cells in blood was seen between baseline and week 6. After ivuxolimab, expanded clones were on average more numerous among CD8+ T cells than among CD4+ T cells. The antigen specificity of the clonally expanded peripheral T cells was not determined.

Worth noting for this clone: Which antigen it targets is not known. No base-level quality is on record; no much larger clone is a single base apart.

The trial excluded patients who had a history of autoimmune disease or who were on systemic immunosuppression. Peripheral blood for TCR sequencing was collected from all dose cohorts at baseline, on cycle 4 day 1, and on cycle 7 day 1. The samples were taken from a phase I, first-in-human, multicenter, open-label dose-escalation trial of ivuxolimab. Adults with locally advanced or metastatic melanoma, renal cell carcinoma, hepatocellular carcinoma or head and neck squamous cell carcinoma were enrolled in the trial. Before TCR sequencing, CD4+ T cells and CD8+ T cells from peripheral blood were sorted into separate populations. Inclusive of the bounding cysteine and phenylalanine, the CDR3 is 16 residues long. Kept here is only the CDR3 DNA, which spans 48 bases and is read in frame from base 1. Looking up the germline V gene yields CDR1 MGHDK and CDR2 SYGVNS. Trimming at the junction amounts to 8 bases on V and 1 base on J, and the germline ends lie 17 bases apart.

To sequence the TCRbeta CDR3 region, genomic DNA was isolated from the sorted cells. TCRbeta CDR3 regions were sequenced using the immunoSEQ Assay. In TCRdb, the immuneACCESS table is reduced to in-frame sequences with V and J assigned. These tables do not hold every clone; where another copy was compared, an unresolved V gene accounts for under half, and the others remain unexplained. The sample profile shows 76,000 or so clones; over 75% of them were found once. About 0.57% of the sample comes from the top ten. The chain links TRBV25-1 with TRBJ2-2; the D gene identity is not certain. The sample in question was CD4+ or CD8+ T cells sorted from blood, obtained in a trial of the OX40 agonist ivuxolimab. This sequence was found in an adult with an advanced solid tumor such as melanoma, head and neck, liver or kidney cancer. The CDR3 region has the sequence CASRARAVLNTGELFF. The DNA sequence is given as TGTGCCAGCCGTGCGCGAGCAGTACTGAACACCGGGGAGCTGTTTTTT. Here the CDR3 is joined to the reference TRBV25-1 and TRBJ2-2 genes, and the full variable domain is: EADIYQTPRYLVIGTGKKITLECSQTMGHDKMYWYQQDPGMELHLIHYSYGVNSTEKGDLSSESTVSRIRTEHFPLTLESARPSHTSQYLCASRARAVLNTGELFFGEGSRLTVL.